This record covers a single T cell receptor (beta chain). Its specificity is unknown. This sample was taken from a study of cytomegalovirus exposure and HLA in healthy donors. The PCR was carried out with 60 Vbeta primers and 13 Jbeta primers. Produced via immunoSEQ multiplex PCR; TCRdb's table is partial and in-frame only. The repertoire holds nearly 110,000 clones, approximately 82% seen once, with roughly 2.5% in the top ten. Study results and caveats: A later analysis reported that several of the most significant clusters appeared to be linked to common viral pathogens, among them Epstein-Barr virus. Looking again later, the authors saw that most CMV-associated TCR beta chains seemed HLA-restricted. It was taken for granted in presence/absence analyses that sequencing depth across donors was roughly uniform.

The germline CDR1 and CDR2 sequences are SGHAT and FQNNGV. Trimming cost V 1 base and J 6 bases; bases outside gene matches: 13. This CDR3 has 17 amino acids. Sample: PBMCs. The chain links TRBV11-2 to TRBJ1-2, with TRBD1 identical over 8 bases. The clonotype was recovered from a man between 35 and 55 years old in good health and CMV-seronegative. The CDR3 loop reads CASSLAALAGGEDGYTF. CDR3 DNA: TGTGCCAGCAGCTTAGCGGCGTTGGCAGGGGGCGAGGATGGCTACACCTTC. Filled out from reference TRBV11-2 and TRBJ1-2, the complete variable domain reads EAGVAQSPRYKIIEKRQSVAFWCNPISGHATLYWYQQILGQGPKLLIQFQNNGVVDDSQLPKDRFSAERLKGVDSTLKIQPAKLEDSAVYLCASSLAALAGGEDGYTFGSGTRLTVV.